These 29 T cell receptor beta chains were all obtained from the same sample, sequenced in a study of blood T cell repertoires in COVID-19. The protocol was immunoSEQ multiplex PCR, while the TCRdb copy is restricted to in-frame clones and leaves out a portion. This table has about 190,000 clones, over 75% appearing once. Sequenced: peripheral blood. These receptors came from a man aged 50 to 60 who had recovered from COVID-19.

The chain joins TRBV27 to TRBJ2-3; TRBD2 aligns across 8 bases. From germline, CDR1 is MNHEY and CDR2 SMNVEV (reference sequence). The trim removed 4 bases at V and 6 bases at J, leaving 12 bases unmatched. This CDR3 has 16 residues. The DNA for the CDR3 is TGTGCCAGCAGTTCTCGGGAGGGCCCGCGGTCTGATACGCAGTATTTT. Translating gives CASSSREGPRSDTQYF.

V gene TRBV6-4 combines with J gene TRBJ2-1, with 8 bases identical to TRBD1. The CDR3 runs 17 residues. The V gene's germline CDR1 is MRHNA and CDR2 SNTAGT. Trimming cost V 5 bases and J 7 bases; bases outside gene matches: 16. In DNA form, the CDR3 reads TGTGCCAGCAGTTATCCAACGGACAGGGATGGTATGAATGAGCAGTTCTTC. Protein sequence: CASSYPTDRDGMNEQFF.

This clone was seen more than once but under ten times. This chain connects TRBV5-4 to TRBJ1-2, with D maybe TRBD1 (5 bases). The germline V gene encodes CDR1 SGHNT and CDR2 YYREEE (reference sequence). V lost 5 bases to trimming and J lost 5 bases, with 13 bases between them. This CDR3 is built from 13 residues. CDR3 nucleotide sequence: TGTGCCAGCAGAAAGACAGACTCGTATGGCTACACCTTC. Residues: CASRKTDSYGYTF.

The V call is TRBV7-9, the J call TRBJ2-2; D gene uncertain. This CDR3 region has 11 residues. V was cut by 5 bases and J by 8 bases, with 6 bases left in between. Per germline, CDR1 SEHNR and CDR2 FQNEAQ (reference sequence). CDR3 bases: TGTGCCAGCAGCAAGAGAGGGGAGCTGTTTTTT. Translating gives CASSKRGELFF.

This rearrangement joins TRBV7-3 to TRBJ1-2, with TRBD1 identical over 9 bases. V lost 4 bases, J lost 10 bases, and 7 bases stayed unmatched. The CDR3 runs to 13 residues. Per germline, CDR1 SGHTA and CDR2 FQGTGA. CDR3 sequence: CASSSQGQGFYTF. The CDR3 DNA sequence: TGTGCCAGCAGCTCCCAGGGACAGGGCTTCTACACCTTC.

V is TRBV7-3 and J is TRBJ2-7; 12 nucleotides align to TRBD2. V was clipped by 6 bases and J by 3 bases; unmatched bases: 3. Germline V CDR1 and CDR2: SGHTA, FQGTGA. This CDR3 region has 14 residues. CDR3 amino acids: CASSRLAGDYEQYF. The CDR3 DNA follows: TGTGCCAGCAGTCGACTAGCGGGAGACTACGAGCAGTACTTC.

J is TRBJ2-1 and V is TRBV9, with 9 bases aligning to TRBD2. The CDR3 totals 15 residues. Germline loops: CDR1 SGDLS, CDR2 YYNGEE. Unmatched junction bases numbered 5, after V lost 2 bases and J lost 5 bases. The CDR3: CASSVLREGDNEQFF. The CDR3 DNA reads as TGTGCCAGCAGCGTTTTGCGGGAGGGGGACAATGAGCAGTTCTTC.

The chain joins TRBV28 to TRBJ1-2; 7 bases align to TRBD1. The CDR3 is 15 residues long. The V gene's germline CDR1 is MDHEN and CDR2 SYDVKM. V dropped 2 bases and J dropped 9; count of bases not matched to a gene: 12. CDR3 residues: CASSLRSGRGTRYTF. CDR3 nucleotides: TGTGCCAGCAGTTTACGGTCGGGCAGGGGGACTCGCTACACCTTC.

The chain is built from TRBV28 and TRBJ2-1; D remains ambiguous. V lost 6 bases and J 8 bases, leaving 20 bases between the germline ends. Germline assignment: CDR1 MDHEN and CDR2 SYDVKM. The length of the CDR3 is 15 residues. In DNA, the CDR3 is TGTGCCAGCAGCCTAAGACCTGGCCGAGGCGATGAGCAGTTCTTC. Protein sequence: CASSLRPGRGDEQFF.

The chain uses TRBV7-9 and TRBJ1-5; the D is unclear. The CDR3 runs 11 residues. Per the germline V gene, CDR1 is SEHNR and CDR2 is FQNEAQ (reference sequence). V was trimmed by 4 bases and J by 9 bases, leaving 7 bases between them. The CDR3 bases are TGTGCCAGCAGCTCCCCAGGGCCCCAGCATTTT. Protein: CASSSPGPQHF.

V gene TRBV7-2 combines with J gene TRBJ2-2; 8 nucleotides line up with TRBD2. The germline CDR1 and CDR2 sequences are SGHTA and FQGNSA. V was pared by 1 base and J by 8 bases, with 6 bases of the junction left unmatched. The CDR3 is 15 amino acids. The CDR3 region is CASSLDGRAIGELFF. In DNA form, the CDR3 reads TGTGCCAGCAGCTTAGACGGGAGGGCCATAGGGGAGCTGTTTTTT.

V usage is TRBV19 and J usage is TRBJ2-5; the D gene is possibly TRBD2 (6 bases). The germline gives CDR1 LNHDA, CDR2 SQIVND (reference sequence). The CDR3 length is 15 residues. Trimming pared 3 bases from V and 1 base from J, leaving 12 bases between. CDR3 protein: CASSIWAGTQETQYF. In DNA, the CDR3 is TGTGCCAGTAGTATTTGGGCGGGGACCCAAGAGACCCAGTACTTC.

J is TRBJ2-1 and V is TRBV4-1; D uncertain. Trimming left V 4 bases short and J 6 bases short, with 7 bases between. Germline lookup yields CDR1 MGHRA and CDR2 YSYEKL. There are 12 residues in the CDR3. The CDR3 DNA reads TGCGCCAGCAGCCCAGACATCAATGAGCAGTTCTTC. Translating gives CASSPDINEQFF.

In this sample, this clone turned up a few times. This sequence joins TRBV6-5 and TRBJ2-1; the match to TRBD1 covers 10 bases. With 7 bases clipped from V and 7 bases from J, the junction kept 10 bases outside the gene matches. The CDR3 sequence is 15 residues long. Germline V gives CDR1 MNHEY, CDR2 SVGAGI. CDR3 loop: CASNNPGQGTNEQFF. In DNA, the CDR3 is TGTGCCAGCAATAATCCGGGACAGGGGACGAATGAGCAGTTCTTC.

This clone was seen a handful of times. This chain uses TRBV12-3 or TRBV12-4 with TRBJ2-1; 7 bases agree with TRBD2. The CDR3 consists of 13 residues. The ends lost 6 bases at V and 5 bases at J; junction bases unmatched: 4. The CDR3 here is CASSRGLDNEQFF. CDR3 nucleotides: TGTGCCAGCAGCCGAGGACTAGACAATGAGCAGTTCTTC.

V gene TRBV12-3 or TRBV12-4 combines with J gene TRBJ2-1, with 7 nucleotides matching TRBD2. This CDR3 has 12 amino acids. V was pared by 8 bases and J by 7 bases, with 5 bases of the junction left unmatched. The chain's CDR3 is CASLRELNEQFF. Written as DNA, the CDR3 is TGTGCCAGCTTGCGGGAGTTGAATGAGCAGTTCTTC.

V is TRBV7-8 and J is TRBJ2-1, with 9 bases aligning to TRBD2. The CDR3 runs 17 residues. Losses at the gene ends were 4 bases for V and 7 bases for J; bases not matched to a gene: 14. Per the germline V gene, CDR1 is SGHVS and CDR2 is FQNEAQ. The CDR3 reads CASSSRELAGYGNEQFF. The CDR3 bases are TGTGCCAGCAGCTCCAGGGAGCTAGCGGGATATGGAAATGAGCAGTTCTTC.

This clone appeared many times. For the CDR3, the DNA is TGTGCCAGCAGTCGGACGGCTAGCGGGGCGGGGGAGACCCAGTACTTC. This translates into CASSRTASGAGETQYF. This rearrangement joins TRBV27 to TRBJ2-5; 9 bases fit TRBD2. Germline V CDR1 and CDR2: MNHEY, SMNVEV (reference sequence). The ends lost 5 bases at V and 5 bases at J; junction bases unmatched: 12. This CDR3 contains 16 residues.

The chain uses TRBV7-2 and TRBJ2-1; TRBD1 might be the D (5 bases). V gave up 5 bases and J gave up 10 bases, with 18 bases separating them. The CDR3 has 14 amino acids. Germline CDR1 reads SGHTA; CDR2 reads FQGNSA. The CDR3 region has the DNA TGTGCCAGCAGCAAAGCAGGGTACGCGGTGGAGCAGTTCTTC. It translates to CASSKAGYAVEQFF.

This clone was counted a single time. In DNA form, the CDR3 reads TGTGCCATCAGTGACCCGGGAGTCAGGGACACCATATATTTT. It yields the protein CAISDPGVRDTIYF. This chain uses TRBV10-3 with TRBJ1-3; D might be TRBD1 (5 bases). There are 14 residues in the CDR3. The germline V and J ends were trimmed by 3 bases and 8 bases, with 14 bases remaining between them. Germline CDR1 ENHRY, CDR2 SYGVKD.

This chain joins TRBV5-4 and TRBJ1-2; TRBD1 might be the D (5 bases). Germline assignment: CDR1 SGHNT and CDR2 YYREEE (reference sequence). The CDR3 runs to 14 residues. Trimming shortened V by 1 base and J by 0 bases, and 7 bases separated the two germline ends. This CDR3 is CASSLSTANYGYTF. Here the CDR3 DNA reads TGTGCCAGCAGCTTGTCGACAGCTAACTATGGCTACACCTTC.

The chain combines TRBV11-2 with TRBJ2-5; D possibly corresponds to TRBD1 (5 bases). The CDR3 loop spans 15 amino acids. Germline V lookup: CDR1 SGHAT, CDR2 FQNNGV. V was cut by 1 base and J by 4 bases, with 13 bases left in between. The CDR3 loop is CASSLALQGRETQYF. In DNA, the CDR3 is TGTGCCAGCAGCTTAGCGCTGCAGGGCAGAGAGACCCAGTACTTC.

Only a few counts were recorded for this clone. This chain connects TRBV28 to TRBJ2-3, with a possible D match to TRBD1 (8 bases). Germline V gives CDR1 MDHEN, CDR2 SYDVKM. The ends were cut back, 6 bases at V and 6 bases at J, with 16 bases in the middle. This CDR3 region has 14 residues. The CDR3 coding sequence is TGTGCCAGCAGGGACTACAGGGGGGGGGATACGCAGTATTTT. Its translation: CASRDYRGGDTQYF.

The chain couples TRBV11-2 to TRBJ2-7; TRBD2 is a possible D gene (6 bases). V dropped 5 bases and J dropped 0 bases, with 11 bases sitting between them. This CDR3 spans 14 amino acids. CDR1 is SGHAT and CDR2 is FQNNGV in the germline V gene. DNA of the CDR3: TGTGCCAGCAGCCGATATAGCGGCTCCTACGAGCAGTACTTC. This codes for CASSRYSGSYEQYF.

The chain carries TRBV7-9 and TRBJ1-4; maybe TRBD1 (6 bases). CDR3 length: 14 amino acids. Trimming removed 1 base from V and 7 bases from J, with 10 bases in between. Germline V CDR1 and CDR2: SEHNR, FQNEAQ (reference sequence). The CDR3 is CASSLETRGEKLFF. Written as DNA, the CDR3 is TGTGCCAGCAGCTTAGAGACCAGGGGTGAAAAACTGTTTTTT. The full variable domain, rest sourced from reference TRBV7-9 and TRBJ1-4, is DTGVSQNPRHKITKRGQNVTFRCDPISEHNRLYWYRQTLGQGPEFLTYFQNEAQLEKSRLLSDRFSAERPKGSFSTLEIQRTEQGDSAMYLCASSLETRGEKLFFGSGTQLSVL.

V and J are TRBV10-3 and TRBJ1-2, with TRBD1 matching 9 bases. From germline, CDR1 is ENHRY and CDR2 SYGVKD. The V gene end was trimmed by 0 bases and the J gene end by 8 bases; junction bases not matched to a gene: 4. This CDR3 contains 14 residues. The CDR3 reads CAISESGQGEGYTF. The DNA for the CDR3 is TGTGCCATCAGTGAGTCGGGACAGGGAGAAGGCTACACCTTC.

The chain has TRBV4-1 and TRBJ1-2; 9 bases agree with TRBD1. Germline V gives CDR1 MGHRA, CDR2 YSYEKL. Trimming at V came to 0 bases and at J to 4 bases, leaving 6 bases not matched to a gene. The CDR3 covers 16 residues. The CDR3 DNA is TGCGCCAGCAGCCAAGATAGGACAGGGGTTGGCTATGGCTACACCTTC. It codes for CASSQDRTGVGYGYTF.

The CDR3 loop reads CASRLEPEEVYEQYF. In DNA, the CDR3 is TGTGCAAGTCGCTTAGAACCGGAGGAGGTCTACGAGCAGTACTTC. The rearrangement links TRBV12-2 to TRBJ2-7; the table's D call, TRBD2, was not checked against the DNA. TRBV12-2 is marked as a pseudogene. This CDR3 is built from 15 residues.

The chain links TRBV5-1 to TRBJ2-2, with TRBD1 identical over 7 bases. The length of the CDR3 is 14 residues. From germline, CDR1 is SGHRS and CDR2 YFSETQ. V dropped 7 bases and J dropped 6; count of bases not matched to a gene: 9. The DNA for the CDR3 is TGCGCCAGCGATCTGACAGGGTTTTCCGGGGAGCTGTTTTTT. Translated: CASDLTGFSGELFF.